This T cell receptor beta chain was found in a study of blood T cells in healthy people across ages. Study as a whole: Template-switching capture recovered about one barcoded beta molecule per two T cells. Overall study findings and caveats: Greater diversity and more naive CD4+ cells were seen in long-lived donors than in aged donors.

This clonotype showed up just once. The target antigen is unknown. The CDR3 totals 14 residues. Per the germline V gene, CDR1 is DFQATT and CDR2 is SNEGSKA (reference sequence). Together with a sample-barcoded 5' primer, a J-beta primer mix was included in a second PCR lasting roughly 6 to 12 cycles. Each cDNA was tagged by a template-switch adaptor containing 12 random nucleotides. TCRdb recomputed calls from the 5' RACE reads with MiXCR, one row per CDR3 protein. The profile shows 1.5 million to 1.9 million distinct CDR3 sequences, less than 45% of them singletons. Every donor provided roughly 10 milliliters of peripheral blood.

The specimen sequenced was blood. The TCR comes from a woman aged 18-30 years in good health. The chain uses TRBV20-1 and TRBJ2-5; TRBD2 matches at 8 bases. With the DNA end fitting TRBJ2-7 better, the J assignment may be wrong. CDR3 amino acids: CSANPGSGGGEQYF. The CDR3, as DNA: TGCAGTGCTAACCCCGGGTCGGGAGGGGGCGAGCAGTACTTC.